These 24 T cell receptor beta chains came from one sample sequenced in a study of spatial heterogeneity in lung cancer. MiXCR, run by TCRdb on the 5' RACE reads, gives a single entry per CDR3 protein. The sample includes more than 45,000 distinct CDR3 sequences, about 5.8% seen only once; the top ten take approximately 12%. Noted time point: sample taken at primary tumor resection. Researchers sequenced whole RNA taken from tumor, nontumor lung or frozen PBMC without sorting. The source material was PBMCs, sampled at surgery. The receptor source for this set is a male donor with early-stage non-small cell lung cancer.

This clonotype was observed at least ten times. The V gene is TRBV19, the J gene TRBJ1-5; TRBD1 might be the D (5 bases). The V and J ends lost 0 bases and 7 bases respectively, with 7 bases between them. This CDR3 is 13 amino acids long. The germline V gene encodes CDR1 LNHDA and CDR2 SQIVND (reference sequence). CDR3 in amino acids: CASSIDRGQPQHF. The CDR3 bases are TGTGCCAGTAGTATAGATCGGGGGCAGCCCCAGCATTTT. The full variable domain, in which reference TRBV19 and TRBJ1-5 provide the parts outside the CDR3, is DGGITQSPKYLFRKEGQNVTLSCEQNLNHDAMYWYRQDPGQGLRLIYYSQIVNDFQKGDIAEGYSVSREKKESFPLTVTSAQKNPTAFYLCASSIDRGQPQHFGDGTRLSIL.

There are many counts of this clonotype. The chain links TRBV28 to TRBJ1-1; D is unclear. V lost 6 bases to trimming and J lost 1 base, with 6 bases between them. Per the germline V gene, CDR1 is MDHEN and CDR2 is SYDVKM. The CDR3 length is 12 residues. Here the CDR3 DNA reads TGTGCCAGCAGGGTAGGGAACACTGAAGCTTTCTTT. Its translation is CASRVGNTEAFF.

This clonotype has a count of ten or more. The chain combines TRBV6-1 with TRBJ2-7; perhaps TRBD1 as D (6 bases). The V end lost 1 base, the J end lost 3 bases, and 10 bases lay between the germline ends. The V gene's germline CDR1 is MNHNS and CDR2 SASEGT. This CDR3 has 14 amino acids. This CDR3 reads CASSEVGTHYEQYF. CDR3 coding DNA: TGTGCCAGCAGTGAAGTAGGGACACACTACGAGCAGTACTTC.

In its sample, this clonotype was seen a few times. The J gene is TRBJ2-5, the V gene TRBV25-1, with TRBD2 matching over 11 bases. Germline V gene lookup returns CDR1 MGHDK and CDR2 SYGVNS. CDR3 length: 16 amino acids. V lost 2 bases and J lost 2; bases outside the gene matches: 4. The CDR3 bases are TGTGCCAGCAGTGAACCTAGCGGGAGGCCACAAGAGACCCAGTACTTC. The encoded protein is CASSEPSGRPQETQYF.

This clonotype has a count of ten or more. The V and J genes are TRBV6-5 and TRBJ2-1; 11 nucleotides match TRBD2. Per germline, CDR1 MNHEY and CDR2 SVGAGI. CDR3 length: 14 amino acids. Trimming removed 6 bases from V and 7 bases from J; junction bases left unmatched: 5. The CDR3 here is CASRLAGASNEQFF. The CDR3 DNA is TGTGCCAGCAGACTAGCGGGAGCCTCAAATGAGCAGTTCTTC.

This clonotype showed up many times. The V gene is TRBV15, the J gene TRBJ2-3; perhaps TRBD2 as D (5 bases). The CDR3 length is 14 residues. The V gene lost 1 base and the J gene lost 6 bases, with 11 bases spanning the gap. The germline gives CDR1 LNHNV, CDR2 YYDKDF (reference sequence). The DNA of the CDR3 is TGTGCCACCAGCAGAGGGCTAGCCGGGGATACGCAGTATTTT. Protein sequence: CATSRGLAGDTQYF.

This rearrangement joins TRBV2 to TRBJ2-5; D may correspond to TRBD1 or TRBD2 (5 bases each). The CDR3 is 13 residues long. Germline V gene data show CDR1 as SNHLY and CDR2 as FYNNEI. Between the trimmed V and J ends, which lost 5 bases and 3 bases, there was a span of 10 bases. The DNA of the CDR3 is TGTGCCAGCAGTTCCGGGACCGAAGAGACCCAGTACTTC. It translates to CASSSGTEETQYF.

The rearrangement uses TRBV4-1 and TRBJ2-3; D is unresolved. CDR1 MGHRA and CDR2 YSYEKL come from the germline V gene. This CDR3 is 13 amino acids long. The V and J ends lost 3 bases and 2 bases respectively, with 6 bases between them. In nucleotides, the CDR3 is TGCGCCAGCAGCCAGACGGCCACAGATACGCAGTATTTT. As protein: CASSQTATDTQYF.

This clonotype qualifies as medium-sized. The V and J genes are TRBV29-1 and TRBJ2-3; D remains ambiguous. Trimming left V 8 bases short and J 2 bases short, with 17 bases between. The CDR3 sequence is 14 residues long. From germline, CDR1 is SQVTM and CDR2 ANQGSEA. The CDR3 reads CSTATGFFTDTQYF. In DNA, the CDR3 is TGCAGCACCGCGACTGGGTTTTTCACAGATACGCAGTATTTT.

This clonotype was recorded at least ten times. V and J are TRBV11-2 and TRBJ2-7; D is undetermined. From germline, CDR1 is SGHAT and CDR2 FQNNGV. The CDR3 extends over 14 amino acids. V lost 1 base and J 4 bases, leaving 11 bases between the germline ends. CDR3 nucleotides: TGTGCCAGCAGCTTAGCTTCGGACCAATACGAGCAGTACTTC. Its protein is CASSLASDQYEQYF.

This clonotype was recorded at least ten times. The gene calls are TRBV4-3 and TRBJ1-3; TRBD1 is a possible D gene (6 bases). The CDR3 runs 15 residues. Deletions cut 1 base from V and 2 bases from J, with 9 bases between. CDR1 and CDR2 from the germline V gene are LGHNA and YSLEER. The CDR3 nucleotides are TGCGCCAGCAGCCAAGCAGGGGCAGCTGGAAACACCATATATTTT. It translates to CASSQAGAAGNTIYF.

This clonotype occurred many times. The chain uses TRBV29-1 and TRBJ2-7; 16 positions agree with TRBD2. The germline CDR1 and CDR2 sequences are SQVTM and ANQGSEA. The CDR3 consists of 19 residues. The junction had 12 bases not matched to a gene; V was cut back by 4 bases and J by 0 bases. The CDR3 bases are TGCAGCGTTGTAGGGACCGGGACTAGCGGGAGGGACCTCTCCTACGAGCAGTACTTC. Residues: CSVVGTGTSGRDLSYEQYF.

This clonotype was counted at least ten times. The CDR3 sequence: CSAMPGTIFAGELFF. CDR3 nucleotide sequence: TGCAGTGCTATGCCCGGGACTATTTTCGCCGGGGAGCTGTTTTTT. V and J are TRBV20-1 and TRBJ2-2, with TRBD2 matching over 7 bases. V lost 4 bases to trimming and J lost 6 bases; unmatched junction nucleotides: 11. The length of the CDR3 is 15 residues. Per germline, CDR1 DFQATT and CDR2 SNEGSKA (reference sequence).

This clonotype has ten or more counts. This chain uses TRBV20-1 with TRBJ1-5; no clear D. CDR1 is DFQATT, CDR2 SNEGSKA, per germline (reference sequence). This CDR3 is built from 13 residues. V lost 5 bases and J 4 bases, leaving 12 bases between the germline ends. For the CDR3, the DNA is TGCAGTGCTGGTACAGAGGTAAATCAGCCCCAGCATTTT. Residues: CSAGTEVNQPQHF.

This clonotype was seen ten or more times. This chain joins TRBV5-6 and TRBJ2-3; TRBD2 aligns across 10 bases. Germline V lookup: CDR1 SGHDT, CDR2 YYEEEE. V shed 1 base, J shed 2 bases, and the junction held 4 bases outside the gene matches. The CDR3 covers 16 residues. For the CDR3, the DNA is TGTGCCAGCAGCTTGTCACTAGCGGGGACCACAGATACGCAGTATTTT. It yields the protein CASSLSLAGTTDTQYF.

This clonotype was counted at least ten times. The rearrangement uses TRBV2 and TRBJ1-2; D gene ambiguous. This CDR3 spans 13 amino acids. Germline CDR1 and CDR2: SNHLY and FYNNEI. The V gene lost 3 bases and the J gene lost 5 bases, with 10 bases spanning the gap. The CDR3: CASSDGRTYGYTF. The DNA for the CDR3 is TGTGCCAGCAGTGATGGAAGGACTTATGGCTACACCTTC. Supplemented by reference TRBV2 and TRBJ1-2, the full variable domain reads EPEVTQTPSHQVTQMGQEVILRCVPISNHLYFYWYRQILGQKVEFLVSFYNNEISEKSEIFDDQFSVERPDGSNFTLKIRSTKLEDSAMYFCASSDGRTYGYTFGSGTRLTVV.

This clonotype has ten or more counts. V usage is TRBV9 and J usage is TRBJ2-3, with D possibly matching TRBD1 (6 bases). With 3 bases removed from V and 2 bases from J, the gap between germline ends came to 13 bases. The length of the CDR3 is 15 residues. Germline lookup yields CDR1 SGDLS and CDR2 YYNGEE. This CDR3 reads CASSAFDRPTDTQYF. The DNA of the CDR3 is TGTGCCAGCAGCGCCTTTGACAGGCCCACAGATACGCAGTATTTT.

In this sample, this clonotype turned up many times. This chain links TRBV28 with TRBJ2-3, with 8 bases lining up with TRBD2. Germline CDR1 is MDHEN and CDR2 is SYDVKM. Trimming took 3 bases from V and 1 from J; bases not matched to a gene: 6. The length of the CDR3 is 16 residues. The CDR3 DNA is TGTGCCAGCAGTTTTGGCGGGAGGAGGGGCACAGATACGCAGTATTTT. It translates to CASSFGGRRGTDTQYF.

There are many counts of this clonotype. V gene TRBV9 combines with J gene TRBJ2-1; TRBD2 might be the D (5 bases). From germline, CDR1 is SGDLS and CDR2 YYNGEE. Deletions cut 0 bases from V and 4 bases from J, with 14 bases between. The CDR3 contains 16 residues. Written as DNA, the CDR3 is TGTGCCAGCAGCGTAGATGGAGCGGCGATATACAATGAGCAGTTCTTC. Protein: CASSVDGAAIYNEQFF.

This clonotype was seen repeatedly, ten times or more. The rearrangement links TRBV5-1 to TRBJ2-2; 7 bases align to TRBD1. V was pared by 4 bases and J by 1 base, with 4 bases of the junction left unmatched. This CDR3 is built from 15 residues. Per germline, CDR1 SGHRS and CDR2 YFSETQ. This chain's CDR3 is CASSPGTENTGELFF. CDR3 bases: TGCGCCAGCAGCCCTGGGACAGAGAACACCGGGGAGCTGTTTTTT.

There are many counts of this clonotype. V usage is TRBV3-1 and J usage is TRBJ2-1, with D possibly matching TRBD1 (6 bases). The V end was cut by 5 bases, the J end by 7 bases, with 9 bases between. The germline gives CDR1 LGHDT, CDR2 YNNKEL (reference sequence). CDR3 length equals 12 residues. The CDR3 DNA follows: TGTGCCAGCAGCGGGGGCGGAAATGAGCAGTTCTTC. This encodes CASSGGGNEQFF.

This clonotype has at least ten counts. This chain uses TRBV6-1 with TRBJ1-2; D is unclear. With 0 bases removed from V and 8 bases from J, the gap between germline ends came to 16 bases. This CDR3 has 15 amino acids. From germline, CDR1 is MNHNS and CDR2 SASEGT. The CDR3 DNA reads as TGTGCCAGCAGTGAAGCAGAGCTGTACGCGGGCGGCTACACCTTC. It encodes CASSEAELYAGGYTF.

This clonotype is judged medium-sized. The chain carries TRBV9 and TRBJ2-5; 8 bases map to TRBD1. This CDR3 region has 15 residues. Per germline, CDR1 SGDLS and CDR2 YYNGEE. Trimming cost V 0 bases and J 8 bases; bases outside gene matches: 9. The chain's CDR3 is CASSVDTGGVETQYF. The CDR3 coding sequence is TGTGCCAGCAGCGTAGATACAGGGGGAGTCGAAACCCAGTACTTC.

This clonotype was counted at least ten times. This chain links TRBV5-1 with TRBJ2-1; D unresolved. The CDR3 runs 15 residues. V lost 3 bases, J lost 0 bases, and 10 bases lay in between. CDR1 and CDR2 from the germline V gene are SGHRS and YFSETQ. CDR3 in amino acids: CASSWTDSSYNEQFF. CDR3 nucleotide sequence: TGCGCCAGCAGCTGGACCGATAGCTCCTACAATGAGCAGTTCTTC. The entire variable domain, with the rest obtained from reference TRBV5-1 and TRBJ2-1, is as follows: KAGVTQTPRYLIKTRGQQVTLSCSPISGHRSVSWYQQTPGQGLQFLFEYFSETQRNKGNFPGRFSGRQFSNSRSEMNVSTLELGDSALYLCASSWTDSSYNEQFFGPGTRLTVL.